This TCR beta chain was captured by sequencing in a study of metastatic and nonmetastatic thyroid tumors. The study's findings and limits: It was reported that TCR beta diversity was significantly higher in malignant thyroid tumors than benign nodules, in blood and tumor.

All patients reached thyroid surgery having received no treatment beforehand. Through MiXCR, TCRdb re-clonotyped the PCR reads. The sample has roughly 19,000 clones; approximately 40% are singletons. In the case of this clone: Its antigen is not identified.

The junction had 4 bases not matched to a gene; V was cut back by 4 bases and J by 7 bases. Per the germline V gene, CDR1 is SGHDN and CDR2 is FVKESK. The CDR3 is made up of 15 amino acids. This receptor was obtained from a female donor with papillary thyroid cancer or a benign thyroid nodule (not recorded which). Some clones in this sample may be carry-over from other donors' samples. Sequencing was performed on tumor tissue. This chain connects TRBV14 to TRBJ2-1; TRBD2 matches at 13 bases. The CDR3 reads CASSRTSGRANEQFF. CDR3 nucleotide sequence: TGTGCCAGCAGCCGAACTAGCGGGAGGGCGAATGAGCAGTTCTTC.